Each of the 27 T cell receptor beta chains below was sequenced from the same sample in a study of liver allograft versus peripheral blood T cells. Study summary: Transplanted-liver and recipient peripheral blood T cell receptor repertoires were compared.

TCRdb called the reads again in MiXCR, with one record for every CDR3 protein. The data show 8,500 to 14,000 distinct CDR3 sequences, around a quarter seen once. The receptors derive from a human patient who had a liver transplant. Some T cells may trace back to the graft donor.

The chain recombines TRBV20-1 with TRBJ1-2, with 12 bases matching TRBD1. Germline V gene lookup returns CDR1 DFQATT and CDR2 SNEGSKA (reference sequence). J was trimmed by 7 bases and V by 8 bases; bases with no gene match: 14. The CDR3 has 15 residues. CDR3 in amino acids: CSLIDPGTGGIGYTF. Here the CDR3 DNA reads TGCAGTCTCATCGACCCAGGGACAGGGGGCATTGGCTACACCTTC.

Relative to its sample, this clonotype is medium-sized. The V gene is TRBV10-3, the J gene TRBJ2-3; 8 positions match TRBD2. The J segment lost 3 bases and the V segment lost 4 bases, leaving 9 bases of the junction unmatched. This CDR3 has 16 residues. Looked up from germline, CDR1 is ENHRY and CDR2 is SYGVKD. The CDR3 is CAISGTIAGSTDTQYF. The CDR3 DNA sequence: TGTGCCATCAGTGGGACTATAGCGGGGTCTACAGATACGCAGTATTTT.

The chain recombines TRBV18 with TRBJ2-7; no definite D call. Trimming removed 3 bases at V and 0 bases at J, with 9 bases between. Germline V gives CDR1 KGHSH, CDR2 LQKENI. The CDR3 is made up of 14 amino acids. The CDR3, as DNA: TGTGCCAGCTCACCCCCGTTCAGCTCCTACGAGCAGTACTTC. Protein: CASSPPFSSYEQYF.

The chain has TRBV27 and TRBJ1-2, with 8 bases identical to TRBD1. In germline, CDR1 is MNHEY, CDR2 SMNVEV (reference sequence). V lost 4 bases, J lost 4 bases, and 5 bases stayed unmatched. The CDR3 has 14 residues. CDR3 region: CASSSRGRSYGYTF. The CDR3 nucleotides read TGTGCCAGCAGTTCCAGGGGGCGCAGCTATGGCTACACCTTC.

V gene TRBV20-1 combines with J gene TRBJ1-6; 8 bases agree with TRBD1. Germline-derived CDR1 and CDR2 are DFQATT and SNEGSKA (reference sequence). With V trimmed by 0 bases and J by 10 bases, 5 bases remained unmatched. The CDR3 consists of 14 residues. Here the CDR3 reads CSAREMTGDSPLHF. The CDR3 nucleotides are TGCAGTGCTAGAGAAATGACAGGGGACTCACCCCTCCACTTT.

The CDR3 loop reads CASSLRGGRQPQHF. The CDR3 DNA reads as TGTGCCAGCAGTTTAAGAGGCGGCCGGCAGCCCCAGCATTTT. The rearrangement joins TRBV12-3 or TRBV12-4 to TRBJ1-5; D is undetermined. The V end lost 2 bases, the J end lost 7 bases, and 12 bases lay between the germline ends. CDR3 length: 14 residues.

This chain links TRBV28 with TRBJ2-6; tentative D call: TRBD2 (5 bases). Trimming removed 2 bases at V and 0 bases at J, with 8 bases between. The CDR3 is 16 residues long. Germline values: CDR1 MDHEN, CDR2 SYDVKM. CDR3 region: CASSLRGLSGANVLTF. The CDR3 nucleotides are TGTGCCAGCAGTTTACGAGGGCTCTCTGGGGCCAACGTCCTGACTTTC.

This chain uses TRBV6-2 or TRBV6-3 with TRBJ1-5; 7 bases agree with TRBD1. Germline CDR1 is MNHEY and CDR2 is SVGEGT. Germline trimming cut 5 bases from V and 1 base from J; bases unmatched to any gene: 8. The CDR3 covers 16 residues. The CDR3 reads CASSTTSGGSNQPQHF. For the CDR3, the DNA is TGTGCCAGCAGTACGACCTCAGGGGGGAGCAATCAGCCCCAGCATTTT.

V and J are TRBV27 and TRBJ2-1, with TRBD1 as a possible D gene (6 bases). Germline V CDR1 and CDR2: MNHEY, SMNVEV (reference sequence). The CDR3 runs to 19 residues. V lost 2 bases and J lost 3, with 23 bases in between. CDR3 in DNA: TGTGCCAGCAGTTTAGGCCCGACGAGCAGGGGCCATCACTACAATGAGCAGTTCTTC. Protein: CASSLGPTSRGHHYNEQFF.

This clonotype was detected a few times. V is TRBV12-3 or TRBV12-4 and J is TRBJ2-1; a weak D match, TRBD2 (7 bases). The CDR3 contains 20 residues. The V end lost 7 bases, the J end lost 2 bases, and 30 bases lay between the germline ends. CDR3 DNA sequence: TGTGCCAGCACCTGGGCGGGGGCGCGGGGATCTTTCCTAACCTACAATGAGCAGTTCTTC. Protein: CASTWAGARGSFLTYNEQFF.

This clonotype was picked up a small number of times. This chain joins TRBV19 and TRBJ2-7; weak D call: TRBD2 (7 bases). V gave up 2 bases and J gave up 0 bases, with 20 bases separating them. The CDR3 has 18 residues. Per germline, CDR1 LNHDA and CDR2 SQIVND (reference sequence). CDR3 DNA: TGTGCCAGTAGTATATGGGGGGGATGGAGGGGGAGCTCCTACGAGCAGTACTTC. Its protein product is CASSIWGGWRGSSYEQYF.

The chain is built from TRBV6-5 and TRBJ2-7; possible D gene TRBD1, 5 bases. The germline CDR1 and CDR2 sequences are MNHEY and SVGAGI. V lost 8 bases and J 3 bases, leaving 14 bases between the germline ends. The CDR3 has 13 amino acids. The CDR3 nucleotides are TGTGCCAGCGCGCGGACACCTAACTACGAGCAGTACTTC. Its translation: CASARTPNYEQYF.

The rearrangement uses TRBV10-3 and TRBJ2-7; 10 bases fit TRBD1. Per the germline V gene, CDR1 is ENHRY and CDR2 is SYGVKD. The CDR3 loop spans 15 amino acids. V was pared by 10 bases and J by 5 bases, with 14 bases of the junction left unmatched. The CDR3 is CATGKKGTGEDEQYF. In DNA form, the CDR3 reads TGTGCCACGGGAAAGAAAGGGACAGGGGAGGACGAGCAGTACTTC.

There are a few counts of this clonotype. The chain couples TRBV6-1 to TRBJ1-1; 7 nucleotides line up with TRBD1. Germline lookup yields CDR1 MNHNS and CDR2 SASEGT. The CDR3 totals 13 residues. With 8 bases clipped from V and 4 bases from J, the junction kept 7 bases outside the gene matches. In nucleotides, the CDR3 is TGTGCCAGCCAGGGGGTTGAGGGCACTGAAGCTTTCTTT. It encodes CASQGVEGTEAFF.

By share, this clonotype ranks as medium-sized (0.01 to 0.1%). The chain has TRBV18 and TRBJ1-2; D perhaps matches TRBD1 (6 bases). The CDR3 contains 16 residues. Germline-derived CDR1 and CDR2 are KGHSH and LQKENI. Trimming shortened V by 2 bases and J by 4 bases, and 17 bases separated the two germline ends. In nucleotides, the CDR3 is TGTGCCAGCTCACCAGACACAGGGACCCTGGCCTATGGCTACACCTTC. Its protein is CASSPDTGTLAYGYTF.

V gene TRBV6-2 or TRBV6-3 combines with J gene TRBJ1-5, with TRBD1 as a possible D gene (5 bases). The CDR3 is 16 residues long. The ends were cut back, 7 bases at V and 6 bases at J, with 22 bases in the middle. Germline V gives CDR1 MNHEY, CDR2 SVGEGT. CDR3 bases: TGTGCCAGCACTACGATTTCAGTTATTGGGACTCAGCCCCAGCATTTT. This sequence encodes CASTTISVIGTQPQHF.

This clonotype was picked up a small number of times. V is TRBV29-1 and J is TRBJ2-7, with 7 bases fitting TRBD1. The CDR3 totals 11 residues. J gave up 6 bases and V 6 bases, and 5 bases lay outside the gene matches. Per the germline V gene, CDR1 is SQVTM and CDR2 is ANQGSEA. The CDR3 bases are TGCAGCGTAAAAGGGGACAGCGAGCAGTACTTC. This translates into CSVKGDSEQYF.

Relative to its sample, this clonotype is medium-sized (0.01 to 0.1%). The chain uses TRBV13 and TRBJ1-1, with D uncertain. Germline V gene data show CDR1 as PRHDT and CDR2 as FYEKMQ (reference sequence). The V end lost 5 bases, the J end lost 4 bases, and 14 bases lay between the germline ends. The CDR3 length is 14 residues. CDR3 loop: CASSLTPTFTEAFF. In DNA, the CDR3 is TGTGCCAGCAGCCTAACCCCCACTTTCACTGAAGCTTTCTTT.

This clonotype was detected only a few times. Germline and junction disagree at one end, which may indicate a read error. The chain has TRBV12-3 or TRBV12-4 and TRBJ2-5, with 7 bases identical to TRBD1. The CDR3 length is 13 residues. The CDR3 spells CASSYSRTGTSNF. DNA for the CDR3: TGTGCCAGCAGTTACTCGAGGACAGGAACCAGTAACTTC.

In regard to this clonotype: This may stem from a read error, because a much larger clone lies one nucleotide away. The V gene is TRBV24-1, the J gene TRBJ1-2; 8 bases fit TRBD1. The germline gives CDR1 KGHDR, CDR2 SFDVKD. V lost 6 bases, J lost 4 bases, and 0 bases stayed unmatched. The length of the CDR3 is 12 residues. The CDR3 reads CATSTGGYGYTF. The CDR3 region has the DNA TGTGCCACCAGTACAGGGGGCTATGGCTACACCTTC.

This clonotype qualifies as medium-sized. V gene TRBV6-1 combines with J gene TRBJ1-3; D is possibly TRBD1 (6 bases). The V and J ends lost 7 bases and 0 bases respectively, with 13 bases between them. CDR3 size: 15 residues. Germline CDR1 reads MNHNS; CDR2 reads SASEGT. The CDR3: CASTGDIFSGNTIYF. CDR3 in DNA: TGTGCCAGCACCGGGGACATTTTCTCTGGAAACACCATATATTTT.

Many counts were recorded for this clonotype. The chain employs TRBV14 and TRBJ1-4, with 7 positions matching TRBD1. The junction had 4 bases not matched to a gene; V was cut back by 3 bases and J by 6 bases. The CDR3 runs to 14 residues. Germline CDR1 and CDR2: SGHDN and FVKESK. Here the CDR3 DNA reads TGTGCCAGCAGCCAGAACAGGGGTCATGAAAAACTGTTTTTT. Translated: CASSQNRGHEKLFF. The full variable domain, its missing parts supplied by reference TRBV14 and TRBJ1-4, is EAGVTQFPSHSVIEKGQTVTLRCDPISGHDNLYWYRRVMGKEIKFLLHFVKESKQDESGMPNNRFLAERTGGTYSTLKVQPAELEDSGVYFCASSQNRGHEKLFFGSGTQLSVL.

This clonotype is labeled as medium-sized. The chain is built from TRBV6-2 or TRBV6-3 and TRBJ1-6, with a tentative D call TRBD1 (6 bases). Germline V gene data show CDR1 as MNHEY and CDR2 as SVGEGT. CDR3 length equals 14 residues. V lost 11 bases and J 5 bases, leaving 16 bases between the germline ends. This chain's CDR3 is CASRGGLHNSPLHF. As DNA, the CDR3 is TGTGCCTCGCGGGGGGGGCTGCATAATTCACCCCTCCACTTT.

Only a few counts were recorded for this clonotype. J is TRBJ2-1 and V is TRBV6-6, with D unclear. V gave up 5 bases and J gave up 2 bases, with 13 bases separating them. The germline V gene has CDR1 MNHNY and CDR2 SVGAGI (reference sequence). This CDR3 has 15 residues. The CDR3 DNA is TGTGCCAGCAGTCGGCGAGGAGATACCTACAATGAGCAGTTCTTC. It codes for CASSRRGDTYNEQFF.

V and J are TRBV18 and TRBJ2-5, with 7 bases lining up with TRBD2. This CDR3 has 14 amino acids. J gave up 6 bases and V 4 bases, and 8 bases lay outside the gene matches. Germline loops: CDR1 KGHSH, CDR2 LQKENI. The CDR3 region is CASSLQRDSKTQYF. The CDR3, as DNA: TGTGCCAGCTCACTCCAGCGGGACTCCAAGACCCAGTACTTC.

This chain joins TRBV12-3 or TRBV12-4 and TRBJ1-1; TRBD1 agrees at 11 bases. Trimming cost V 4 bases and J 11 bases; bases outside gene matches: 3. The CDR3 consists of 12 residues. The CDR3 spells CASSYRTGGAFF. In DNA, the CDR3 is TGTGCCAGCAGTTACCGGACAGGGGGCGCTTTCTTT.

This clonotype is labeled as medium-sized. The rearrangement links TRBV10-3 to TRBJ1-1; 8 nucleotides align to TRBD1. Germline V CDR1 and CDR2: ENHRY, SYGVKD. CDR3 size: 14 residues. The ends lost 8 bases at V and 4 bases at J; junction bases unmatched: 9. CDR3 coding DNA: TGTGCCATCCCACTAAACAGGGGGGGCACTGAAGCTTTCTTT. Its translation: CAIPLNRGGTEAFF.